The next 13 T cell receptor beta chains were all read from a single sample in a study of control samples from healthy donors and cancer patients. Sequencing was performed with immunoSEQ multiplex PCR; in TCRdb, only in-frame clones are kept and a portion is missing. The table includes about 190,000 clones, around 90% detected once. Sequenced sample: blood. The receptor set was obtained from a man under 40 in good health.

A single count supports this clone. The CDR3 sequence is CASSAITGSYGYTF. As DNA, the CDR3 is TGTGCCAGCAGCGCTATAACAGGGAGCTATGGCTACACCTTC. The chain joins TRBV9 to TRBJ1-2, with D possibly being TRBD1 (6 bases). Germline CDR1 SGDLS, CDR2 YYNGEE. CDR3 length equals 14 residues. Deletions cut 3 bases from V and 4 bases from J, with 13 bases between.

This clone was detected only once. The gene calls are TRBV5-6 and TRBJ1-2; D is unclear. The CDR3 has 11 amino acids. Per germline, CDR1 SGHDT and CDR2 YYEEEE. The germline V and J ends were trimmed by 2 bases and 12 bases, with 11 bases remaining between them. The CDR3 nucleotides are TGTGCCAGCAGCTTTTCCCGCGGTCACACCTTC. This gives the protein CASSFSRGHTF.

The V gene is TRBV12-3 or TRBV12-4, the J gene TRBJ2-1, with D perhaps assigned TRBD1 or TRBD2 (6 bases each). V gave up 4 bases and J gave up 8 bases, with 9 bases separating them. The CDR3 length is 12 residues. The CDR3 sequence is CASSYRGDEQFF. For the CDR3, the DNA is TGTGCCAGCAGTTATAGGGGGGATGAGCAGTTCTTC.

This CDR3 reads CASSIGGQGGGQPQHF. CDR3 DNA: TGTGCCAGTAGTATAGGAGGACAGGGAGGAGGTCAGCCCCAGCATTTT. The chain is built from TRBV19 and TRBJ1-5; 8 bases line up with TRBD1. Germline V lookup: CDR1 LNHDA, CDR2 SQIVND (reference sequence). This CDR3 contains 16 residues. The trim removed 1 base at V and 6 bases at J, leaving 8 bases unmatched.

The chain recombines TRBV6-6 with TRBJ1-1, with 11 bases aligning to TRBD1. The CDR3 length is 16 residues. The germline gives CDR1 MNHNY, CDR2 SVGAGI (reference sequence). V shed 5 bases and J 2 bases; nucleotides not matched to a gene: 7. The CDR3 loop is CASSPGQGAINTEAFF. The DNA of the CDR3 is TGTGCCAGCAGTCCCGGACAGGGGGCGATAAACACTGAAGCTTTCTTT.

The gene calls are TRBV11-2 and TRBJ2-3; tentatively, D is TRBD2 (6 bases). Deletions cut 4 bases from V and 5 bases from J, with 7 bases between. There are 12 residues in the CDR3. Germline V lookup: CDR1 SGHAT, CDR2 FQNNGV. CDR3 DNA sequence: TGTGCCAGCAGCTGGCGGGGAGATACGCAGTATTTT. This encodes CASSWRGDTQYF. Full variable domain (remainder filled in from reference TRBV11-2 and TRBJ2-3): EAGVAQSPRYKIIEKRQSVAFWCNPISGHATLYWYQQILGQGPKLLIQFQNNGVVDDSQLPKDRFSAERLKGVDSTLKIQPAKLEDSAVYLCASSWRGDTQYFGPGTRLTVL.

The chain combines TRBV27 with TRBJ2-7; 7 bases fit TRBD1. Germline V gene lookup returns CDR1 MNHEY and CDR2 SMNVEV (reference sequence). This CDR3 has 15 amino acids. J lost 5 bases, V lost 0 bases, and 7 bases had no gene match. The CDR3 here is CASSLSVDRQDEQYF. CDR3 sequence (DNA): TGTGCCAGCAGTTTATCCGTGGACAGGCAAGACGAGCAGTACTTC.

V is TRBV7-6 and J is TRBJ1-3; D ambiguous. Germline V gene sequence: CDR1 SGHVS, CDR2 FNYEAQ. CDR3 length: 16 residues. The V gene lost 3 bases and the J gene lost 3 bases, with 15 bases spanning the gap. CDR3 loop: CASSFNSVGNGNTIYF. The CDR3 nucleotides are TGTGCCAGCAGCTTCAACAGCGTGGGTAATGGAAACACCATATATTTT.

The chain carries TRBV4-1 and TRBJ1-2, with D possibly being TRBD1 (6 bases). V lost 4 bases and J 4 bases, leaving 16 bases between the germline ends. This CDR3 contains 15 residues. Germline CDR1 MGHRA, CDR2 YSYEKL. CDR3 DNA: TGCGCCAGCAGCCCACGACAGGAGGGGAGCTATGGCTACACCTTC. Translation gives CASSPRQEGSYGYTF.

This clone was seen a single time. CDR3 protein: CSALGIYEQYF. CDR3 nucleotides: TGCAGCGCGCTGGGGATCTACGAGCAGTACTTC. The chain carries TRBV29-1 and TRBJ2-7; D is uncertain. The CDR3 has 11 amino acids. Per germline, CDR1 SQVTM and CDR2 ANQGSEA. Between the trimmed V and J ends, which lost 7 bases and 3 bases, there was a span of 10 bases.

The V and J genes are TRBV30 and TRBJ1-3; D unresolved. The CDR3 has 16 residues. With 0 bases removed from V and 1 base from J, the gap between germline ends came to 13 bases. CDR1 GTSNPN and CDR2 SVGIG come from the germline V gene (reference sequence). This CDR3 is CAWSVSGRWSGNTIYF. For the CDR3, the DNA is TGTGCCTGGAGTGTAAGCGGCAGATGGTCTGGAAACACCATATATTTT.

V gene TRBV9 combines with J gene TRBJ2-2, with D perhaps matching TRBD2 (5 bases). Trimming left V 0 bases short and J 9 bases short, with 15 bases between. The CDR3 sequence is 15 residues long. Germline V gene data show CDR1 as SGDLS and CDR2 as YYNGEE. The CDR3 DNA follows: TGTGCCAGCAGCGTAGAAGGAGGACCAGGTCGGGAGCTGTTTTTT. This gives the protein CASSVEGGPGRELFF.

The chain carries TRBV30 and TRBJ1-5; D ambiguous. CDR1 and CDR2 (germline): GTSNPN, SVGIG (reference sequence). The CDR3 runs 17 residues. Trimming pared 2 bases from V and 0 bases from J, leaving 17 bases between. The CDR3: CAWSIDGGKYSNQPQHF. In nucleotides, the CDR3 is TGTGCCTGGAGTATAGATGGAGGTAAATATAGCAATCAGCCCCAGCATTTT.